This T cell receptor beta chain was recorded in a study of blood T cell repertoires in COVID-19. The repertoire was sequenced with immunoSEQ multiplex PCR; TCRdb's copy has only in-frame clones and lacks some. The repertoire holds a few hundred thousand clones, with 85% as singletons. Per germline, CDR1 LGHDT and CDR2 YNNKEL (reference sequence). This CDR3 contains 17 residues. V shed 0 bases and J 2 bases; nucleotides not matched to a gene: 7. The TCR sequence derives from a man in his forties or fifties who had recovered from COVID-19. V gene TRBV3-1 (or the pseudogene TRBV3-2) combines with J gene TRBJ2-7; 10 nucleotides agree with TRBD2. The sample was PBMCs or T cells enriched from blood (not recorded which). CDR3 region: CASSQEAGGPWTYEQYF. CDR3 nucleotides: TGTGCCAGCAGCCAAGAAGCGGGAGGGCCCTGGACCTACGAGCAGTACTTC.